Following are 22 T cell receptor beta chains from one sample sequenced in a study of cytomegalovirus exposure and HLA in healthy donors. Vbeta (60) and Jbeta (13) primers were used in the PCR. The assay was immunoSEQ multiplex PCR, and TCRdb's table has in-frame clones only and misses some. The data contain some 140,000 clones, over 70% of them singletons. The sequenced material came from PBMCs. The receptors derive from a man aged 25 to 40 in good health and CMV-seronegative.

The chain uses TRBV7-9 and TRBJ2-3, with 15 nucleotides matching TRBD2. The CDR3 runs to 16 residues. The germline V gene encodes CDR1 SEHNR and CDR2 FQNEAQ (reference sequence). V trimming: 6 bases; J trimming: 4 bases; junction bases outside the gene matches: 5. This chain's CDR3 is CASRPGLAGGPDTQYF. As DNA, the CDR3 is TGTGCCAGCAGACCCGGACTAGCGGGGGGGCCAGATACGCAGTATTTT.

The chain combines TRBV2 with TRBJ1-1; 11 bases line up with TRBD1. Germline loops: CDR1 SNHLY, CDR2 FYNNEI. Trimming took 4 bases from V and 5 from J; bases not matched to a gene: 6. This CDR3 comprises 15 residues. The CDR3 sequence: CASSVDRGLGTEAFF. Here the CDR3 DNA reads TGTGCCAGCAGTGTGGACAGGGGGCTGGGGACTGAAGCTTTCTTT. Together with reference TRBV2 and TRBJ1-1, the CDR3 gives the full variable domain: EPEVTQTPSHQVTQMGQEVILRCVPISNHLYFYWYRQILGQKVEFLVSFYNNEISEKSEIFDDQFSVERPDGSNFTLKIRSTKLEDSAMYFCASSVDRGLGTEAFFGQGTRLTVV.

The sample holds a few counts of this clone. V usage is TRBV4-3 and J usage is TRBJ1-6; D gene unclear. CDR3 length: 13 residues. V lost 0 bases and J 13 bases, leaving 10 bases between the germline ends. Per germline, CDR1 LGHNA and CDR2 YSLEER. This CDR3 is CASSQDPAGPLHF. CDR3 DNA sequence: TGCGCCAGCAGCCAAGATCCGGCGGGGCCCCTCCACTTT.

This chain uses TRBV29-1 with TRBJ1-2; D possibly corresponds to TRBD1 (5 bases). CDR1 and CDR2 from the germline V gene are SQVTM and ANQGSEA. V gave up 3 bases and J gave up 8 bases, with 13 bases separating them. This CDR3 spans 12 amino acids. CDR3 nucleotide sequence: TGCAGCGTTGACGCGGGGGAGGGAGGCTACACCTTC. Encoded protein: CSVDAGEGGYTF.

The chain carries TRBV14 and TRBJ2-7; D not certain. V was clipped by 5 bases and J by 6 bases, with 11 bases between them. This CDR3 is 12 amino acids long. Germline lookup yields CDR1 SGHDN and CDR2 FVKESK. CDR3 nucleotides: TGTGCCAGCAGCTCTGGCCCGGGCGAGCAGTACTTC. Its protein is CASSSGPGEQYF. Variable domain in full (rest from reference TRBV14 and TRBJ2-7): EAGVTQFPSHSVIEKGQTVTLRCDPISGHDNLYWYRRVMGKEIKFLLHFVKESKQDESGMPNNRFLAERTGGTYSTLKVQPAELEDSGVYFCASSSGPGEQYFGPGTRLTVT.

The chain is built from TRBV2 and TRBJ2-1; 9 bases are a match to TRBD1. The V gene end was trimmed by 5 bases and the J gene end by 6 bases; junction bases not matched to a gene: 8. There are 15 residues in the CDR3. Germline lookup yields CDR1 SNHLY and CDR2 FYNNEI. CDR3 sequence: CASSNDRGKANEQFF. The CDR3 nucleotides are TGTGCCAGCAGTAACGACAGGGGGAAGGCCAATGAGCAGTTCTTC.

The rearrangement uses TRBV5-4 and TRBJ2-1; TRBD2 aligns across 7 bases. The CDR3 spans 16 residues. V trimming: 0 bases; J trimming: 4 bases; junction bases outside the gene matches: 7. Per germline, CDR1 SGHNT and CDR2 YYREEE (reference sequence). The chain's CDR3 is CASSLGLGGFYNEQFF. The CDR3 DNA reads as TGTGCCAGCAGCTTGGGATTGGGGGGGTTTTACAATGAGCAGTTCTTC.

The gene calls are TRBV7-6 and TRBJ2-3; 13 bases line up with TRBD2. Germline loops: CDR1 SGHVS, CDR2 FNYEAQ. CDR3 size: 16 residues. V trimming: 6 bases; J trimming: 6 bases; junction bases outside the gene matches: 9. The CDR3 region is CASSPLAGGSRDTQYF. CDR3 coding DNA: TGTGCCAGCAGTCCACTAGCGGGGGGGAGTAGGGATACGCAGTATTTT. Drawing the rest from reference TRBV7-6 and TRBJ2-3, the complete variable domain is GAGVSQSPRYKVTKRGQDVALRCDPISGHVSLYWYRQALGQGPEFLTYFNYEAQQDKSGLPNDRFSAERPEGSISTLTIQRTEQRDSAMYRCASSPLAGGSRDTQYFGPGTRLTVL.

This clone appeared a single time. J is TRBJ1-6 and V is TRBV27; possible D gene TRBD1, 5 bases. V was clipped by 5 bases and J by 8 bases, with 22 bases between them. The length of the CDR3 is 17 residues. Germline V gene lookup returns CDR1 MNHEY and CDR2 SMNVEV (reference sequence). The CDR3 DNA reads as TGTGCCAGCAGTCCTATCCCAAGGGGAGGGGTTTATTCACCCCTCCACTTT. This gives the protein CASSPIPRGGVYSPLHF.

The chain is built from TRBV5-5 and TRBJ2-5; 7 bases match TRBD1. The CDR3 is made up of 17 amino acids. Germline trimming cut 3 bases from V and 5 bases from J; bases unmatched to any gene: 16. Germline V CDR1 and CDR2: SGHKS, YYEKEE (reference sequence). The CDR3 loop is CASSSIGKTGKTETQYF. In DNA, the CDR3 is TGTGCCAGCAGCTCTATTGGAAAGACAGGGAAGACGGAGACCCAGTACTTC. The entire variable domain, with the rest obtained from reference TRBV5-5 and TRBJ2-5, is as follows: DAGVTQSPTHLIKTRGQQVTLRCSPISGHKSVSWYQQVLGQGPQFIFQYYEKEERGRGNFPDRFSARQFPNYSSELNVNALLLGDSALYLCASSSIGKTGKTETQYFGPGTRLLVL.

V and J are TRBV28 and TRBJ2-7; TRBD1 agrees at 9 bases. This CDR3 has 15 residues. The V segment lost 8 bases and the J segment 5 bases; nucleotides outside the gene matches: 13. Germline V gene data show CDR1 as MDHEN and CDR2 as SYDVKM. The CDR3 DNA reads TGTGCCAGCGGCCGGTTGGGGACAGGGAGTCACGAGCAGTACTTC. Encoded protein: CASGRLGTGSHEQYF.

The chain links TRBV27 to TRBJ2-1, with 11 bases that match TRBD2. The CDR3 loop spans 16 amino acids. Germline CDR1 is MNHEY and CDR2 is SMNVEV (reference sequence). V gave up 6 bases and J gave up 2 bases; unmatched junction bases: 6. The CDR3 spells CASSPFSGGAYNEQFF. CDR3 DNA sequence: TGTGCCAGCAGCCCCTTTAGCGGGGGGGCCTACAATGAGCAGTTCTTC.

This clone was seen once. This chain links TRBV7-2 with TRBJ1-5; D might be TRBD1 (5 bases). The CDR3 totals 15 residues. Germline CDR1 reads SGHTA; CDR2 reads FQGNSA. Trimming pared 5 bases from V and 1 base from J, leaving 12 bases between. The CDR3 bases are TGTGCCAGCAGCGCAACAGGCCAGAGCAATCAGCCCCAGCATTTT. It specifies CASSATGQSNQPQHF.

This clone was seen just once. This chain joins TRBV14 and TRBJ2-3, with D tentatively TRBD2 (6 bases). Trimming pared 9 bases from V and 3 bases from J, leaving 19 bases between. The CDR3 has 15 residues. Germline V gene lookup returns CDR1 SGHDN and CDR2 FVKESK. CDR3 sequence: CASCTGGARTDTQYF. CDR3 in DNA: TGTGCCAGTTGCACGGGCGGGGCGCGGACAGATACGCAGTATTTT.

As for this clone: The junction does not match germline at one end; this may be a read error. This chain uses TRBV5-6 with TRBJ1-5, with a weak D call TRBD1 (6 bases). The CDR3 consists of 16 residues. Germline V gene data show CDR1 as SGHDT and CDR2 as YYEEEE. CDR3 residues: CASSLGGGADNQPQNF. CDR3 nucleotide sequence: TGTGCCAGCAGTTTGGGAGGGGGGGCCGACAATCAGCCCCAGAATTTT. The full variable domain, in which reference TRBV5-6 and TRBJ1-5 provide the parts outside the CDR3, is DAGVTQSPTHLIKTRGQQVTLRCSPKSGHDTVSWYQQALGQGPQFIFQYYEEEERQRGNFPDRFSGHQFPNYSSELNVNALLLGDSALYLCASSLGGGADNQPQNFGDGTRLSIL.

The gene calls are TRBV28 and TRBJ1-5; no clear D. Trimming took off 3 bases at V and 5 bases at J, with 11 bases between the two ends. Germline assignment: CDR1 MDHEN and CDR2 SYDVKM. There are 14 residues in the CDR3. The CDR3 bases are TGTGCCAGCAGTTTCCGCCTTAGAGATCAGCCCCAGCATTTT. It codes for CASSFRLRDQPQHF.

V gene TRBV5-6 combines with J gene TRBJ2-7, with TRBD1 matching over 7 bases. V dropped 3 bases and J dropped 11; count of bases not matched to a gene: 5. The germline V gene has CDR1 SGHDT and CDR2 YYEEEE. CDR3 length: 11 residues. DNA for the CDR3: TGTGCCAGCAGCTGGGGACAGCAAGAGTACTTC. Translating it yields CASSWGQQEYF.

CDR3 coding DNA: TGCAGCGTTGGCCGGGGTGAAGCTTTCTTT. This gives the protein CSVGRGEAFF. The rearrangement links TRBV29-1 to TRBJ1-1, with unresolved D. CDR3 size: 10 residues. Trimming removed 4 bases at V and 7 bases at J, with 7 bases between. Germline assignment: CDR1 SQVTM and CDR2 ANQGSEA.

V is TRBV4-1 and J is TRBJ1-2; tentatively, D is TRBD1 (6 bases). The CDR3 loop spans 15 amino acids. Trimming shortened V by 0 bases and J by 6 bases, and 14 bases separated the two germline ends. Germline CDR1 MGHRA, CDR2 YSYEKL. CDR3 in DNA: TGCGCCAGCAGCCAAGATAGGACAGACGAAAATGGCTACACCTTC. Amino acids: CASSQDRTDENGYTF.

The chain employs TRBV13 and TRBJ2-2, with 10 bases matching TRBD1. V lost 1 base to trimming and J lost 5 bases; unmatched junction nucleotides: 4. The CDR3 is 16 amino acids. Germline V lookup: CDR1 PRHDT, CDR2 FYEKMQ (reference sequence). The CDR3 region is CASSLVGTGDTGELFF. The DNA of the CDR3 is TGTGCCAGCAGCTTAGTTGGGACAGGGGATACCGGGGAGCTGTTTTTT.

The chain couples TRBV5-4 to TRBJ2-5, with 11 positions matching TRBD2. The germline V gene has CDR1 SGHNT and CDR2 YYREEE (reference sequence). J gave up 2 bases and V 0 bases, and 6 bases lay outside the gene matches. This CDR3 is built from 17 residues. The chain's CDR3 is CASSLGTSGGLQETQYF. For the CDR3, the DNA is TGTGCCAGCAGCTTGGGTACTAGCGGGGGCCTACAAGAGACCCAGTACTTC.

This clone was observed once. This sequence joins TRBV29-1 and TRBJ2-7; 9 bases align to TRBD2. V was clipped by 6 bases and J by 2 bases; unmatched bases: 2. There are 12 residues in the CDR3. Germline CDR1 SQVTM, CDR2 ANQGSEA. The CDR3 bases are TGCAGCGTAAGCGGGGGGACCTACGAGCAGTACTTC. Protein: CSVSGGTYEQYF.